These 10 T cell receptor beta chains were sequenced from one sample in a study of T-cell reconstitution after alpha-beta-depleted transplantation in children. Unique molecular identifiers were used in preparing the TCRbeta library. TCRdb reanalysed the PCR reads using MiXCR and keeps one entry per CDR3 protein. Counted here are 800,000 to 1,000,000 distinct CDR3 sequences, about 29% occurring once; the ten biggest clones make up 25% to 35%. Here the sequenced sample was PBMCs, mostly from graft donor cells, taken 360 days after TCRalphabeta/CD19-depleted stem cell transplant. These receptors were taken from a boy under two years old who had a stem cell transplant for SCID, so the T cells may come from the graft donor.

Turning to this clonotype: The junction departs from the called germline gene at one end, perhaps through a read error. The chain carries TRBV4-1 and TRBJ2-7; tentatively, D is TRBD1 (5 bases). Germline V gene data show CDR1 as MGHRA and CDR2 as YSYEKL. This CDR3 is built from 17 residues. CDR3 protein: CASSHHPTRTLSYEQYF. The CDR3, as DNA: TGCGCCAGCAGCCACCACCCAACCCGGACACTGTCCTATGAGCAGTACTTC.

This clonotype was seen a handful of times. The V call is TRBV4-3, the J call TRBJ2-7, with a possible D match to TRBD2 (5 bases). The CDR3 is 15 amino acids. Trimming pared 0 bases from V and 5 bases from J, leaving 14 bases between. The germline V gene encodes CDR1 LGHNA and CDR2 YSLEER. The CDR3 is CASSQEGPYGDEQYF. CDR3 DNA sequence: TGCGCCAGCAGCCAAGAGGGCCCTTACGGGGACGAGCAGTACTTC.

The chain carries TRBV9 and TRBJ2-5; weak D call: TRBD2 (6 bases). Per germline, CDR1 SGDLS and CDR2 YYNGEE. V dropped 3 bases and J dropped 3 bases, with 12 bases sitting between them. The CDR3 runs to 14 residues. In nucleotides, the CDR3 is TGTGCCAGCAGCGCGTTTTGGGGGGAAGAGACCCAGTACTTC. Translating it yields CASSAFWGEETQYF.

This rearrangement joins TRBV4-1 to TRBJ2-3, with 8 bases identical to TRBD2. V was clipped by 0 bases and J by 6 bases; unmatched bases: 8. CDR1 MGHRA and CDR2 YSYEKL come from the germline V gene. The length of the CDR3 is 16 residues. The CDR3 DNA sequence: TGCGCCAGCAGCCAAGATCCGGGAGGGAGGCGGGATACGCAGTATTTT. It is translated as CASSQDPGGRRDTQYF.

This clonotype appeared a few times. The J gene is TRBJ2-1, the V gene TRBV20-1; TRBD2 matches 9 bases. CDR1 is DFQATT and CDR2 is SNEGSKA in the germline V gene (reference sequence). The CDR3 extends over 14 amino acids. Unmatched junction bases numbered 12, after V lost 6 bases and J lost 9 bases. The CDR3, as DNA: TGCAGTGCATCTCCCAGCGGGGGGAGAGCTGAGCAGTTCTTC. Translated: CSASPSGGRAEQFF.

The CDR3 DNA reads TGTGCTAGTGGTTATTTTGTTGCCGATACGCAGTATTTT. It translates to CASGYFVADTQYF. The chain joins TRBV12-5 to TRBJ2-3; D gene unclear. This CDR3 has 13 residues. V was clipped by 4 bases and J by 6 bases, with 11 bases between them. Germline CDR1 is LGHNT and CDR2 is FRNRAP.

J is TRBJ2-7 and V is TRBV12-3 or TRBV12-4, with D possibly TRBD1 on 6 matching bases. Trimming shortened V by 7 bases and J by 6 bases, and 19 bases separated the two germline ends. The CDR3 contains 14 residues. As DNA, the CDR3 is TGTGCCAGCACCGAGGACAGCCGTCTTTCCGAGCAGTACTTC. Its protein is CASTEDSRLSEQYF.

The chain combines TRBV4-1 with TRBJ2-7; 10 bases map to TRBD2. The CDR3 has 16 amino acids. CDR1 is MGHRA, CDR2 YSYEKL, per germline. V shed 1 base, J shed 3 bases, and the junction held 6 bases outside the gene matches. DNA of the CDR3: TGCGCCAGCAGCCAAGTTTTTTCTAGCGGGGGCTACGAGCAGTACTTC. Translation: CASSQVFSSGGYEQYF.

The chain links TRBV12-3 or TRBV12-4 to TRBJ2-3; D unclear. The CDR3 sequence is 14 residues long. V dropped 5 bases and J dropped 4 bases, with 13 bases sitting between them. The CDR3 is CASSRSLGADTQYF. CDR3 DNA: TGTGCCAGCAGTCGAAGCCTTGGCGCAGATACGCAGTATTTT.

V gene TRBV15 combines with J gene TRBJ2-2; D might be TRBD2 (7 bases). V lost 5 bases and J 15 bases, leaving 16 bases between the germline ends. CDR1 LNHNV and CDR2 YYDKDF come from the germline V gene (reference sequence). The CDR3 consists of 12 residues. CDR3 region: CATSDGGGRVFF. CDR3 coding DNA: TGTGCCACCAGCGATGGGGGGGGGCGCGTGTTTTTT.